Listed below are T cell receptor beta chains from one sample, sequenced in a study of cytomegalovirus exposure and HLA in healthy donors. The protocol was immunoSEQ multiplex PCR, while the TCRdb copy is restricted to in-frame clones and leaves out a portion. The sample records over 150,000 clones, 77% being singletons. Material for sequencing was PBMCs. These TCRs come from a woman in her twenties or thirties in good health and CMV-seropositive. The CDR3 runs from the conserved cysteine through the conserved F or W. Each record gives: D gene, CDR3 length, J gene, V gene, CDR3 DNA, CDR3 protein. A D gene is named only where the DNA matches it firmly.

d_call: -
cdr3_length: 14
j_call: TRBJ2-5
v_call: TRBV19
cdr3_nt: TGTGCCAGTACCTCCGACGCAGGGAAAGAGACCCAGTACTTC
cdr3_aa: CASTSDAGKETQYF

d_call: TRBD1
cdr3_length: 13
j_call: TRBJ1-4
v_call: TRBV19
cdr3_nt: TGTGCCAGTAGTGCAACAGGGGTGGCAAAACTGTTTTTT
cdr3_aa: CASSATGVAKLFF

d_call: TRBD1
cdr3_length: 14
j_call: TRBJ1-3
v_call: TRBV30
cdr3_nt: TGTGCCTGGAGTCACGGACAGGCTGGAAACACCATATATTTT
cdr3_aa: CAWSHGQAGNTIYF

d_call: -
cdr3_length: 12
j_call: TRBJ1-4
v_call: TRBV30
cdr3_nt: TGTGCCTGGAGTCCTTCCTCGGGACACGGCCTTTTT
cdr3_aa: CAWSPSSGHGLF

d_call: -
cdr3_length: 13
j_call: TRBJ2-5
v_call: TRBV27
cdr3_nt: TGTGCCAGCAGTTTAATAGTTGCGGAGACCCAGTACTTC
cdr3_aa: CASSLIVAETQYF

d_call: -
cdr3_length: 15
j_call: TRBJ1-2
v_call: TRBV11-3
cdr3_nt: TGTGCCAGCAGCTTACGGTCGGGGATTAACTATGGCTACACCTTC
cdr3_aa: CASSLRSGINYGYTF

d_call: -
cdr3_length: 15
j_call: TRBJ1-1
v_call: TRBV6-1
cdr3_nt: TGTGCCAGCAGTGAAGCGGGGCAGGGGCCATTTTCCGCTTTCTTT
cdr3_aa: CASSEAGQGPFSAFF

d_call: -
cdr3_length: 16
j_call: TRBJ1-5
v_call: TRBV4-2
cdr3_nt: TGTGCCAGCAGCCAAGTGGGCGGGCAGGGAGGCCAGCCCCAGCATTTT
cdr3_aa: CASSQVGGQGGQPQHF

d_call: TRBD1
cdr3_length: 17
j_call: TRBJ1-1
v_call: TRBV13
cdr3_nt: TGTGCCAGCAGCCCGTCCCGGGACAGGGGAGGGCACACTGAAGCTTTCTTT
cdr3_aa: CASSPSRDRGGHTEAFF

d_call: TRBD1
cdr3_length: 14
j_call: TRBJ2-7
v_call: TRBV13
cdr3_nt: TGTGCCAGCAGCCATCGGGACAGTAACTACGAGCAGTACTTC
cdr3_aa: CASSHRDSNYEQYF

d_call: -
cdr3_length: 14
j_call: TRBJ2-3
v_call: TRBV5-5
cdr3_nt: TGTGCCAGCAGCTTGTACGGGTCCGCAGATACGCAGTATTTT
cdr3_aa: CASSLYGSADTQYF

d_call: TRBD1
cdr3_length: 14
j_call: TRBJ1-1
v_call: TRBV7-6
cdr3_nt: TGTGCCAGCAGCTCGACAGGGGGCAACACTGAAGCTTTCTTT
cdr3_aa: CASSSTGGNTEAFF

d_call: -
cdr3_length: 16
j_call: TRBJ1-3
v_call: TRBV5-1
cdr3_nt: TGCGCCAGCAGCTTGGAGTTGGGAGCAGCTGGAAACACCATATATTTT
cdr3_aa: CASSLELGAAGNTIYF

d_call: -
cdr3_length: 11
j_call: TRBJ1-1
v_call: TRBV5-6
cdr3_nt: TGTGCCAGCAGCTTAGGGGGAGAAGCTTTCTTT
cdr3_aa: CASSLGGEAFF

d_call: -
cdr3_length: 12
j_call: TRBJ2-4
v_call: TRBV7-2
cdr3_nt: TGTGCCAGCAGCTTAGGGGGGCACATTCAGTACTTC
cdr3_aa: CASSLGGHIQYF

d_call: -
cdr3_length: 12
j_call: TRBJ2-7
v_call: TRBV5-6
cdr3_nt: TGTGCCAGCAGCCAGGGGGGCTACGAGCAGTACTTC
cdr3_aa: CASSQGGYEQYF

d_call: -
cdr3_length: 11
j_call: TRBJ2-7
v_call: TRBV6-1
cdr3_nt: TGTGCCAGCACGGGGTCGTACGAGCAGTACTTC
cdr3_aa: CASTGSYEQYF

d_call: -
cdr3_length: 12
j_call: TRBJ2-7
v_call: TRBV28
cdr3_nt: TGTGCCAGCAGTCCGTTAAACTACGAGCAGTACTTC
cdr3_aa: CASSPLNYEQYF